One and the same sample provided the 28 T cell receptor beta chains below, sequenced in a study of vaccination and CD4 T cells after COVID-19. The Oncomine TCR Beta short-read assay sequenced DNA from cultured CD4+ T cells. TCRdb reprocessed the PCR reads via MiXCR and lists one record per CDR3 protein. Found here are thousands of distinct CDR3 sequences, roughly 57% of them singletons; the top ten hold roughly 35%. The antigens of these receptors remain unknown. Treatment defined: 10-day PBMC culture with coronavirus spike peptide pools or control peptides (ViraFEST assay). Sequences were obtained from CD4+ T cells from blood, cultured in vitro. The receptors derive from a human donor who had recovered from COVID-19.

The chain has TRBV12-3 or TRBV12-4 and TRBJ1-6; D ambiguous. Trimming pared 7 bases from V and 7 bases from J, leaving 11 bases between. The CDR3 is 13 amino acids. CDR3 coding DNA: TGTGCCAGCACCCTGGGGAAGAATTCACCCCTCCACTTT. It encodes CASTLGKNSPLHF.

CDR3 DNA: TGCAGTGCAGGGGGGGGACGGGATGGGTCACCCCTCCACTTT. Its translation: CSAGGGRDGSPLHF. The chain recombines TRBV20-1 with TRBJ1-6, with a weak D call TRBD1 (6 bases). V was shortened by 6 bases and J by 10 bases, with 19 bases between the two germline ends. Germline CDR1 is DFQATT and CDR2 is SNEGSKA (reference sequence). The length of the CDR3 is 14 residues.

The V call is TRBV24-1, the J call TRBJ2-5; 7 nucleotides line up with TRBD1. The V segment lost 3 bases and the J segment 5 bases; nucleotides outside the gene matches: 8. This CDR3 contains 15 residues. Per the germline V gene, CDR1 is KGHDR and CDR2 is SFDVKD. The CDR3 nucleotides read TGTGCCACCAGTGATACCACAGGGGCGTGGGAGACCCAGTACTTC. Protein sequence: CATSDTTGAWETQYF.

This clonotype was counted between two and nine times. The CDR3 is CASSPRTGTSGNTIYF. The DNA of the CDR3 is TGTGCCAGCAGTCCCCGGACAGGTACCTCTGGAAACACCATATATTTT. The rearrangement uses TRBV6-4 and TRBJ1-3; TRBD1 matches 7 bases. Trimming removed 5 bases from V and 0 bases from J; junction bases left unmatched: 7. Germline CDR1 reads MRHNA; CDR2 reads SNTAGT. The CDR3 consists of 16 residues.

The V and J genes are TRBV7-2 and TRBJ1-1; D not certain. V was clipped by 5 bases and J by 2 bases, with 15 bases between them. The CDR3 totals 15 residues. CDR1 and CDR2 from the germline V gene are SGHTA and FQGNSA. The CDR3 here is CASSPNQLVNTEAFF. Here the CDR3 DNA reads TGTGCCAGCAGCCCAAACCAATTGGTAAACACTGAAGCTTTCTTT.

This chain links TRBV20-1 with TRBJ2-3; no clear D gene. The germline V and J ends were trimmed by 6 bases and 3 bases, with 10 bases remaining between them. Germline V CDR1 and CDR2: DFQATT, SNEGSKA (reference sequence). The CDR3 sequence is 12 residues long. The CDR3 spells CSALYRTDTQYF. In DNA, the CDR3 is TGCAGTGCCCTCTATCGAACAGATACGCAGTATTTT.

This clonotype has just a few counts. The rearrangement joins TRBV10-3 to TRBJ2-5; the D is unclear. V lost 3 bases to trimming and J lost 1 base, with 6 bases between them. From germline, CDR1 is ENHRY and CDR2 SYGVKD. The CDR3 contains 13 residues. The chain's CDR3 is CAISEGTQETQYF. The CDR3 DNA sequence: TGTGCCATCAGTGAAGGCACCCAAGAGACCCAGTACTTC.

The chain uses TRBV24-1 and TRBJ2-1, with D hard to call. CDR1 is KGHDR, CDR2 SFDVKD, per germline. Trimming pared 4 bases from V and 0 bases from J, leaving 3 bases between. The CDR3 totals 13 residues. The CDR3 region is CATSDSSYNEQFF. The CDR3 DNA follows: TGTGCCACCAGTGACAGCTCCTACAATGAGCAGTTCTTC.

This rearrangement joins TRBV4-3 to TRBJ2-7; D not certain. Between the trimmed V and J ends, which lost 1 base and 3 bases, there was a span of 7 bases. CDR1 is LGHNA, CDR2 YSLEER, per germline. This CDR3 comprises 13 residues. CDR3 amino acids: CASSQALGYEQYF. CDR3 nucleotide sequence: TGCGCCAGCAGCCAAGCCCTAGGCTACGAGCAGTACTTC.

In DNA form, the CDR3 reads TGTGCCAGCAGCTTATCGGGACAGGGGGCCCATGGCTACACCTTC. Its protein is CASSLSGQGAHGYTF. The chain recombines TRBV7-2 with TRBJ1-2; 12 bases line up with TRBD1. Germline loops: CDR1 SGHTA, CDR2 FQGNSA. This CDR3 contains 15 residues. After removal of 2 bases from V and 6 bases from J, the junction contained 4 bases not matched to a gene.

The genes are TRBV20-1 and TRBJ2-5; 9 positions match TRBD2. The CDR3 runs 16 residues. Germline V gene data show CDR1 as DFQATT and CDR2 as SNEGSKA (reference sequence). V lost 3 bases and J lost 5; bases outside the gene matches: 13. The CDR3 spells CSASPSFGGGAETQYF. As DNA, the CDR3 is TGCAGTGCTAGTCCCTCGTTTGGCGGGGGGGCCGAGACCCAGTACTTC.

This clonotype was observed once. This chain links TRBV5-4 with TRBJ2-5, with D unresolved. The V and J ends lost 4 bases and 2 bases respectively, with 9 bases between them. This CDR3 region has 13 residues. Germline lookup yields CDR1 SGHNT and CDR2 YYREEE (reference sequence). The CDR3 loop reads CASSPQRQETQYF. For the CDR3, the DNA is TGTGCCAGCAGCCCTCAGAGGCAAGAGACCCAGTACTTC.

V gene TRBV2 combines with J gene TRBJ1-2; D is undetermined. The CDR3 has 12 amino acids. Germline V gene sequence: CDR1 SNHLY, CDR2 FYNNEI. Trimming took off 1 base at V and 3 bases at J, with 3 bases between the two ends. CDR3 loop: CASSEGDYGYTF. CDR3 DNA sequence: TGTGCCAGCAGTGAAGGTGACTATGGCTACACCTTC.

The chain carries TRBV7-2 and TRBJ1-5; no clear D gene. Germline loops: CDR1 SGHTA, CDR2 FQGNSA. This CDR3 has 12 residues. V was pared by 1 base and J by 7 bases, with 5 bases between. CDR3 residues: CASSLGEQPQHF. The CDR3 DNA follows: TGTGCCAGCAGCTTAGGCGAACAGCCCCAGCATTTT.

The chain is built from TRBV30 and TRBJ1-5, with D perhaps TRBD1 (6 bases). Germline assignment: CDR1 GTSNPN and CDR2 SVGIG (reference sequence). The V end was cut by 6 bases, the J end by 2 bases, with 17 bases between. The CDR3 runs 15 residues. The CDR3, as DNA: TGTGCCTGCCGGTACAGGGAAGGTCGCAATCAGCCCCAGCATTTT. The encoded protein is CACRYREGRNQPQHF.

This clonotype was seen more than once but under ten times. The chain has TRBV29-1 and TRBJ1-1; D not resolved. Per germline, CDR1 SQVTM and CDR2 ANQGSEA. This CDR3 has 10 residues. V shed 0 bases and J shed 4 bases, with 0 bases lying between them. The CDR3: CSVEDTEAFF. CDR3 sequence (DNA): TGCAGCGTTGAAGACACTGAAGCTTTCTTT.

The genes are TRBV20-1 and TRBJ1-1, with D tentatively TRBD1 (5 bases). The CDR3 runs to 13 residues. CDR1 DFQATT and CDR2 SNEGSKA come from the germline V gene (reference sequence). V lost 6 bases to trimming and J lost 6 bases, with 17 bases between them. For the CDR3, the DNA is TGCAGTGCCACTGGCGGGGGGTTCGCTGAAGCTTTCTTT. This sequence encodes CSATGGGFAEAFF.

The rearrangement joins TRBV7-9 to TRBJ2-7; no firm D call. Germline assignment: CDR1 SEHNR and CDR2 FQNEAQ (reference sequence). V lost 5 bases and J lost 5, with 19 bases in between. This CDR3 has 15 amino acids. The chain's CDR3 is CASSPGLPGRHEQYF. As DNA, the CDR3 is TGTGCCAGCAGCCCCGGGCTACCAGGACGCCACGAGCAGTACTTC.

V gene TRBV28 combines with J gene TRBJ2-2, with D perhaps TRBD2 (6 bases). Germline CDR1 MDHEN, CDR2 SYDVKM. This CDR3 is 15 amino acids long. Trimming left V 2 bases short and J 6 bases short, with 13 bases between. CDR3 bases: TGTGCCAGCAGTTTAGCGGGAAGAATGGCCGGGGAGCTGTTTTTT. This sequence encodes CASSLAGRMAGELFF. The full variable domain, rest sourced from reference TRBV28 and TRBJ2-2, is DVKVTQSSRYLVKRTGEKVFLECVQDMDHENMFWYRQDPGLGLRLIYFSYDVKMKEKGDIPEGYSVSREKKERFSLILESASTNQTSMYLCASSLAGRMAGELFFGEGSRLTVL.

The rearrangement links TRBV20-1 to TRBJ2-3, with 7 bases matching TRBD2. J was trimmed by 3 bases and V by 5 bases; bases with no gene match: 11. Germline loops: CDR1 DFQATT, CDR2 SNEGSKA (reference sequence). CDR3 size: 15 residues. CDR3 protein: CSAARDYLITDTQYF. The CDR3 coding sequence is TGCAGTGCTGCACGGGACTACCTAATAACAGATACGCAGTATTTT.

V usage is TRBV10-3 and J usage is TRBJ2-5; 8 nucleotides line up with TRBD2. Losses at the gene ends were 2 bases for V and 3 bases for J; bases not matched to a gene: 11. The CDR3 covers 17 residues. The germline CDR1 and CDR2 sequences are ENHRY and SYGVKD. The CDR3 is CAISEGGIAGLKETQYF. The CDR3 DNA follows: TGTGCCATCAGTGAGGGCGGGATAGCGGGACTGAAAGAGACCCAGTACTTC.

The V call is TRBV20-1, the J call TRBJ1-4; D perhaps matches TRBD1 (5 bases). From germline, CDR1 is DFQATT and CDR2 SNEGSKA (reference sequence). The CDR3 has 13 residues. The germline V and J ends were trimmed by 5 bases and 5 bases, with 12 bases remaining between them. The CDR3 sequence is CSADDRRNEKLFF. The CDR3 DNA sequence: TGCAGTGCTGACGACAGACGGAATGAAAAACTGTTTTTT.

CDR3 sequence (DNA): TGTGCCAGCAGTGGAAGGGACAATCAGCCCCAGCATTTT. This translates into CASSGRDNQPQHF. This chain links TRBV25-1 with TRBJ1-5; D uncertain. CDR3 length equals 13 residues. Germline assignment: CDR1 MGHDK and CDR2 SYGVNS. Trimming took off 4 bases at V and 3 bases at J, with 7 bases between the two ends.

CDR3 protein: CASSLSVPGYTDTQYF. In DNA, the CDR3 is TGTGCCAGCAGTTTATCGGTTCCGGGGTACACAGATACGCAGTATTTT. The rearrangement joins TRBV28 to TRBJ2-3; D is perhaps TRBD2 (5 bases). V gave up 1 base and J gave up 2 bases, with 13 bases separating them. The CDR3 loop spans 16 amino acids. Germline V gene lookup returns CDR1 MDHEN and CDR2 SYDVKM.

As concerns this clonotype: Germline and junction disagree at one end, which may indicate a read error. This chain uses TRBV7-3 with TRBJ1-6, with 11 bases identical to TRBD1. Per the germline V gene, CDR1 is SGHTA and CDR2 is FQGTGA. This CDR3 region has 22 residues. The DNA for the CDR3 is TGCGCCAGCAGCCAACTGGGGCTCCGGACAACCCGGGACAGGGGGTATAATTCACCCCTCCACTTT. This gives the protein CASSQLGLRTTRDRGYNSPLHF.

V is TRBV7-6 and J is TRBJ2-7; D gene ambiguous. Between the trimmed V and J ends, which lost 4 bases and 0 bases, there was a span of 7 bases. CDR1 is SGHVS, CDR2 FNYEAQ, per germline. CDR3 size: 13 residues. The DNA for the CDR3 is TGTGCCAGCAGCTGGACCGACTCCTACGAGCAGTACTTC. Its translation: CASSWTDSYEQYF.

The V gene is TRBV5-1, the J gene TRBJ2-1; 7 nucleotides agree with TRBD1. This CDR3 spans 15 amino acids. V gave up 0 bases and J gave up 4 bases; unmatched junction bases: 4. Germline CDR1 is SGHRS and CDR2 is YFSETQ. The CDR3 here is CASSLGQGGYNEQFF. Written as DNA, the CDR3 is TGCGCCAGCAGCTTGGGACAGGGTGGGTACAATGAGCAGTTCTTC.

The rearrangement uses TRBV27 and TRBJ2-7, with D perhaps matching TRBD2 (5 bases). V was pared by 6 bases and J by 6 bases, with 18 bases between. CDR3 length equals 14 residues. The germline V gene encodes CDR1 MNHEY and CDR2 SMNVEV (reference sequence). The CDR3 region is CASSARASSSEQYF. CDR3 nucleotides: TGTGCCAGCAGCGCCCGGGCTAGCTCTAGCGAGCAGTACTTC.